The rows below give T cell receptor beta chains drawn from one sample of a study of naive and memory T cell subsets. One entry per CDR3 protein results from TCRdb running MiXCR on the UMI-ligation and nested PCR reads. The sample shows around 100,000 distinct CDR3 sequences, about 15% of them seen only once. Material for sequencing was naive CD8+ T cells from blood. These receptors were taken from a human donor in good health. CDR3s include the opening cysteine and the closing phenylalanine or tryptophan. A D gene is named only where the DNA matches it firmly. A row's size may be missing; if present it is once, few, many or a size class.

CDR3 | DNA | J | size | D | V
CASSHGQGAFYEQYF | TGTGCCAGCAGCCACGGACAGGGGGCTTTTTACGAGCAGTACTTC | TRBJ2-7 | NA | TRBD1 | TRBV14
CASSGRGSQETQYF | TGTGCCAGCAGCGGCCGGGGCAGTCAAGAGACCCAGTACTTC | TRBJ2-5 | many | NA | TRBV9
CSANAGTGVSDTQYF | TGCAGTGCTAACGCCGGGACAGGGGTTTCAGATACGCAGTATTTT | TRBJ2-3 | few | TRBD1 | TRBV20-1
CASSPGPLGNEQFF | TGTGCCAGTAGCCCCGGCCCCCTGGGGAATGAGCAGTTCTTC | TRBJ2-1 | many | NA | TRBV19
CSVEDEDTAGGSTGELFF | TGCAGCGTTGAAGATGAGGATACGGCGGGGGGTTCCACCGGGGAGCTGTTTTTT | TRBJ2-2 | few | TRBD2 | TRBV29-1
CSASPGGYGYTF | TGCAGTGCTTCCCCCGGGGGATATGGCTACACCTTC | TRBJ1-2 | NA | NA | TRBV20-1
CASSQATGVTDTQYF | TGCGCCAGCAGCCAAGCGACAGGGGTTACAGATACGCAGTATTTT | TRBJ2-3 | NA | TRBD1 | TRBV4-3
CASSLGVLAGINTDTQYF | TGTGCCAGCAGCTTAGGAGTGTTAGCGGGGATAAACACAGATACGCAGTATTTT | TRBJ2-3 | NA | TRBD2 | TRBV7-9
CASSPLAGGLPYNEQFF | TGTGCCAGCAGCCCTCTAGCGGGGGGCCTTCCCTACAATGAGCAGTTCTTC | TRBJ2-1 | NA | TRBD2 | TRBV12-3/TRBV12-4
CASRLTSGRYNEQFF | TGTGCCAGCAGGTTAACTAGCGGGAGATACAATGAGCAGTTCTTC | TRBJ2-1 | NA | TRBD2 | TRBV11-1
CATNRGPAREGRNSYEQYF | TGTGCCACCAACAGAGGCCCCGCGCGCGAGGGTAGGAACTCCTACGAGCAGTACTTC | TRBJ2-7 | NA | NA | TRBV15
CASSYWGSDEQYF | TGTGCCAGCAGTTACTGGGGAAGCGACGAGCAGTACTTC | TRBJ2-7 | NA | NA | TRBV6-5
CASSRPDREGQTQYF | TGTGCCAGCAGCCGCCCTGACAGGGAGGGGCAGACCCAGTACTTC | TRBJ2-5 | NA | NA | TRBV11-2
CASSLRTGSNEQFF | TGTGCCAGCAGCTTAAGGACAGGGAGCAATGAGCAGTTCTTC | TRBJ2-1 | many | TRBD1 | TRBV5-5
CASSYETSPLVPGELFF | TGTGCCAGCAGTTACGAGACTAGTCCGTTAGTCCCTGGGGAGCTGTTTTTT | TRBJ2-2 | NA | NA | TRBV12-3/TRBV12-4
CASSLAADSYNEQFF | TGTGCCAGCAGCTTAGCGGCGGACTCCTACAATGAGCAGTTCTTC | TRBJ2-1 | NA | NA | TRBV7-2
CASSHVSGIPYEQYF | TGCGCCAGCAGCCACGTATCCGGGATCCCCTACGAGCAGTACTTC | TRBJ2-7 | NA | NA | TRBV4-1
CATRTGVYNEQFF | TGTGCCACTAGGACAGGAGTCTACAATGAGCAGTTCTTC | TRBJ2-1 | many | TRBD1 | TRBV10-3
CATSDFGPGRESSYNEQFF | TGTGCCACCAGTGATTTCGGGCCGGGACGGGAAAGCTCCTACAATGAGCAGTTCTTC | TRBJ2-1 | NA | NA | TRBV24-1
CASSHGSGSNQPQHF | TGTGCCAGCAGCCATGGGTCGGGAAGCAATCAGCCCCAGCATTTT | TRBJ1-5 | NA | NA | TRBV3-1
CASTGPQEDRGVDTQYF | TGTGCCAGCACCGGGCCACAGGAAGACAGGGGAGTAGATACGCAGTATTTT | TRBJ2-3 | few | TRBD1 | TRBV7-9
CATSRDSYEQYF | TGTGCCACCAGCCGGGACTCCTACGAGCAGTACTTC | TRBJ2-7 | few | NA | TRBV10-3
CASSELAGEGNEQFF | TGTGCCAGCAGCGAACTAGCGGGAGAGGGTAATGAGCAGTTCTTC | TRBJ2-1 | many | TRBD2 | TRBV3-1
CASRDPRTGAGETQYF | TGTGCCAGCAGAGACCCTAGGACGGGGGCCGGGGAGACCCAGTACTTC | TRBJ2-5 | NA | NA | TRBV28
CASSDRSGGGQETQYF | TGTGCCAGCAGTGACAGGAGCGGGGGTGGTCAAGAGACCCAGTACTTC | TRBJ2-5 | NA | TRBD2 | TRBV2
CASSLKVWNEQFF | TGTGCCAGCAGTTTGAAGGTTTGGAATGAGCAGTTCTTC | TRBJ2-1 | many | NA | TRBV12-3/TRBV12-4